What follows are 30 T cell receptor beta chains derived from one specimen sequenced in a study of CD8 T cells in Susac syndrome. RNA in amounts of about 0.5 to 1 ug was reverse transcribed with random hexamers. TCRdb analysed the immunoSEQ multiplex PCR reads with MiXCR anew, one entry per CDR3 protein. The table has 100,000 to 150,000 distinct CDR3 sequences, 96% seen once; the top ten hold less than 0.15%. The sequenced sample was CD4+ T cells from PBMCs. Receptors were obtained from a human donor with Susac syndrome.

CDR3 loop: CASSPQMNTEAFF. The CDR3 nucleotides read TGTGCCAGCAGCCCACAAATGAACACTGAAGCTTTCTTT. This chain connects TRBV7-8 to TRBJ1-1; D not certain. The ends were cut back, 5 bases at V and 0 bases at J, with 7 bases in the middle. The V gene's germline CDR1 is SGHVS and CDR2 FQNEAQ. CDR3 length equals 13 residues. The entire variable domain, with the rest obtained from reference TRBV7-8 and TRBJ1-1, is as follows: GAGVSQSPRYKVAKRGQDVALRCDPISGHVSLFWYQQALGQGPEFLTYFQNEAQLDKSGLPSDRFFAERPEGSVSTLKIQRTQQEDSAVYLCASSPQMNTEAFFGQGTRLTVV.

The chain has TRBV20-1 and TRBJ2-4; a weak D match, TRBD1 (6 bases). Germline V lookup: CDR1 DFQATT, CDR2 SNEGSKA (reference sequence). The length of the CDR3 is 14 residues. Deletions cut 6 bases from V and 3 bases from J, with 15 bases between. CDR3 sequence reads: CSASQGGVKNIQYF. CDR3 coding DNA: TGCAGTGCATCACAGGGTGGCGTCAAAAACATTCAGTACTTC.

The chain employs TRBV30 and TRBJ2-1; 9 nucleotides line up with TRBD2. The CDR3 is made up of 13 amino acids. V trimming: 1 base; J trimming: 7 bases; junction bases outside the gene matches: 2. The germline V gene has CDR1 GTSNPN and CDR2 SVGIG (reference sequence). The chain's CDR3 is CAWSALAGNEQFF. CDR3 DNA sequence: TGTGCCTGGAGTGCCCTAGCGGGAAATGAGCAGTTCTTC.

This chain connects TRBV11-2 to TRBJ1-1; 11 positions agree with TRBD1. Trimming took 3 bases from V and 5 from J; bases not matched to a gene: 8. Germline V gene sequence: CDR1 SGHAT, CDR2 FQNNGV. This CDR3 has 16 residues. The CDR3 loop is CASSFGSGTGGTEAFF. Here the CDR3 DNA reads TGTGCCAGCAGCTTTGGGTCCGGGACAGGGGGGACTGAAGCTTTCTTT.

This chain uses TRBV20-1 with TRBJ2-5, with TRBD2 matching 7 bases. CDR1 DFQATT and CDR2 SNEGSKA come from the germline V gene (reference sequence). V was pared by 5 bases and J by 5 bases, with 5 bases of the junction left unmatched. The CDR3 runs to 12 residues. In DNA form, the CDR3 reads TGCAGTGCTTCGATGGGGGGGGAGACCCAGTACTTC. Protein product: CSASMGGETQYF.

The chain couples TRBV4-3 to TRBJ2-5; 8 bases fit TRBD1. Losses at the gene ends were 0 bases for V and 5 bases for J; bases not matched to a gene: 11. This CDR3 spans 17 amino acids. Germline-derived CDR1 and CDR2 are LGHNA and YSLEER. The CDR3 reads CASSQDRTGWMGETQYF. The CDR3 DNA follows: TGCGCCAGCAGCCAAGACCGGACAGGGTGGATGGGGGAGACCCAGTACTTC.

The V gene is TRBV24-1, the J gene TRBJ2-7, with TRBD1 matching over 9 bases. The germline V gene encodes CDR1 KGHDR and CDR2 SFDVKD. J lost 2 bases, V lost 3 bases, and 1 base had no gene match. CDR3 size: 14 residues. The CDR3 region has the DNA TGTGCCACCAGTGATGGACAGGGGCCCTACGAGCAGTACTTC. Its translation: CATSDGQGPYEQYF.

CDR3 loop: CASSRDRDETQYF. CDR3 DNA: TGTGCCAGCTCCAGGGACAGGGACGAGACCCAGTACTTC. The chain joins TRBV11-1 to TRBJ2-5; 9 bases are shared with TRBD1. Per the germline V gene, CDR1 is SGHAT and CDR2 is FQDESV (reference sequence). This CDR3 has 13 residues. With V trimmed by 8 bases and J by 5 bases, 6 bases remained unmatched.

The chain is built from TRBV2 and TRBJ1-5; D might be TRBD1 (6 bases). The length of the CDR3 is 14 residues. V shed 7 bases and J shed 7 bases, with 17 bases lying between them. Looked up from germline, CDR1 is SNHLY and CDR2 is FYNNEI. The CDR3 protein is CASTRYGRGQPQHF. The CDR3 DNA reads as TGTGCCAGCACCCGGTACGGCAGGGGACAGCCCCAGCATTTT.

The V and J genes are TRBV12-3 or TRBV12-4 and TRBJ1-2, with unresolved D. V lost 6 bases to trimming and J lost 5 bases, with 13 bases between them. The CDR3 is 13 residues long. In DNA form, the CDR3 reads TGTGCCAGCAGCCCGACAAGCCATTATGGCTACACCTTC. It specifies CASSPTSHYGYTF.

The J gene is TRBJ1-1, the V gene TRBV11-2; a possible D gene is TRBD1 (5 bases). There are 14 residues in the CDR3. Germline-derived CDR1 and CDR2 are SGHAT and FQNNGV. Trimming took off 2 bases at V and 4 bases at J, with 11 bases between the two ends. The chain's CDR3 is CASSLQGTPTEAFF. CDR3 sequence (DNA): TGTGCCAGCAGCTTACAGGGTACCCCCACTGAAGCTTTCTTT. The whole variable domain, remainder taken from reference TRBV11-2 and TRBJ1-1, is EAGVAQSPRYKIIEKRQSVAFWCNPISGHATLYWYQQILGQGPKLLIQFQNNGVVDDSQLPKDRFSAERLKGVDSTLKIQPAKLEDSAVYLCASSLQGTPTEAFFGQGTRLTVV.

The chain carries TRBV20-1 and TRBJ2-3, with D perhaps matching TRBD2 (5 bases). From germline, CDR1 is DFQATT and CDR2 SNEGSKA (reference sequence). With 5 bases removed from V and 0 bases from J, the gap between germline ends came to 12 bases. The CDR3 is 14 residues long. CDR3 in amino acids: CSAPKAGSTDTQYF. The CDR3 region has the DNA TGCAGTGCTCCCAAGGCGGGTAGCACAGATACGCAGTATTTT.

The CDR3 here is CASSLSGSRYNEQFF. As DNA, the CDR3 is TGCGCCAGCAGCTTGTCCGGGAGCAGATACAATGAGCAGTTCTTC. The V gene is TRBV5-1, the J gene TRBJ2-1; D perhaps matches TRBD2 (6 bases). The CDR3 is made up of 15 amino acids. The V end was cut by 1 base, the J end by 4 bases, with 12 bases between. Germline lookup yields CDR1 SGHRS and CDR2 YFSETQ.

The rearrangement joins TRBV28 to TRBJ2-1; D remains unclear. The CDR3 runs to 13 residues. Germline CDR1 and CDR2: MDHEN and SYDVKM. With 1 base removed from V and 10 bases from J, the gap between germline ends came to 11 bases. The CDR3 DNA reads as TGTGCCAGCAGTTTATTAGACGGCTGGGAGCAGTTCTTC. Amino acids: CASSLLDGWEQFF.

This rearrangement joins TRBV19 to TRBJ2-1; 10 bases align to TRBD2. The CDR3 extends over 14 amino acids. Looked up from germline, CDR1 is LNHDA and CDR2 is SQIVND (reference sequence). The V gene end was trimmed by 4 bases and the J gene end by 8 bases; junction bases not matched to a gene: 5. The CDR3 nucleotides read TGTGCCAGTAGTAAGCGGGAGGGTGGGCATGAGCAGTTCTTC. Translated, it gives CASSKREGGHEQFF.

The chain uses TRBV20-1 and TRBJ2-5; TRBD2 matches at 7 bases. Per the germline V gene, CDR1 is DFQATT and CDR2 is SNEGSKA (reference sequence). The CDR3 covers 12 residues. After removal of 6 bases from V and 3 bases from J, the junction contained 4 bases not matched to a gene. This CDR3 reads CSAPRGKETQYF. As DNA, the CDR3 is TGCAGTGCACCGCGGGGGAAAGAGACCCAGTACTTC.

The J gene is TRBJ2-1, the V gene TRBV3-1, with D uncertain. V dropped 0 bases and J dropped 7 bases, with 19 bases sitting between them. Germline CDR1 reads LGHDT; CDR2 reads YNNKEL (reference sequence). The CDR3 has 17 residues. The CDR3 DNA reads TGTGCCAGCAGCCAAGATCAGAGGTATAGTTTGGAAAATGAGCAGTTCTTC. It codes for CASSQDQRYSLENEQFF.

This clonotype was seen a single time. DNA of the CDR3: TGTGCCAGCAGTCCCGGTGGAGTGGATACGCAGTATTTT. Amino acid sequence: CASSPGGVDTQYF. The rearrangement uses TRBV6-5 and TRBJ2-3, with D uncertain. CDR1 MNHEY and CDR2 SVGAGI come from the germline V gene. The CDR3 is made up of 13 amino acids. V lost 5 bases and J 6 bases, leaving 12 bases between the germline ends.

The J gene is TRBJ2-3, the V gene TRBV9; D assignment may be TRBD1 or TRBD2 (6 bases each). The V end lost 2 bases, the J end lost 0 bases, and 13 bases lay between the germline ends. This CDR3 is built from 16 residues. Germline CDR1 SGDLS, CDR2 YYNGEE. The CDR3 spells CASSVRGLGSTDTQYF. The CDR3 DNA follows: TGTGCCAGCAGCGTTCGGGGGCTAGGAAGCACAGATACGCAGTATTTT.

The chain uses TRBV2 and TRBJ2-5; D call uncertain. The CDR3 length is 12 residues. V was cut by 8 bases and J by 7 bases, with 14 bases left in between. Germline V gives CDR1 SNHLY, CDR2 FYNNEI. CDR3 protein: CASGEQLGTQYF. CDR3 DNA: TGTGCCAGCGGGGAACAGCTTGGGACCCAGTACTTC.

The rearrangement uses TRBV29-1 and TRBJ1-4, with a tentative D call TRBD1 (5 bases). The CDR3 sequence is 13 residues long. The germline CDR1 and CDR2 sequences are SQVTM and ANQGSEA. The V and J ends lost 6 bases and 8 bases respectively, with 16 bases between them. This CDR3 reads CSVRLGGREKLFF. CDR3 coding DNA: TGCAGCGTGCGCCTGGGGGGACGGGAAAAACTGTTTTTT.

The chain recombines TRBV15 with TRBJ2-1; 10 nucleotides align to TRBD1. Unmatched junction bases numbered 6, after V lost 3 bases and J lost 4 bases. CDR1 LNHNV and CDR2 YYDKDF come from the germline V gene (reference sequence). The length of the CDR3 is 16 residues. CDR3 loop: CATSSGGQGTYNEQFF. The DNA of the CDR3 is TGTGCCACCAGCAGCGGGGGACAGGGGACTTACAATGAGCAGTTCTTC.

The chain is built from TRBV29-1 and TRBJ1-5; 8 bases are a match to TRBD1. V was clipped by 5 bases and J by 6 bases; unmatched bases: 18. The CDR3 loop spans 17 amino acids. The germline V gene encodes CDR1 SQVTM and CDR2 ANQGSEA. As DNA, the CDR3 is TGCAGCGTTTTGGAAGGTCTGCCGGGACAGGATTTTCAGCCCCAGCATTTT. Translation gives CSVLEGLPGQDFQPQHF.

This chain uses TRBV12-3 or TRBV12-4 with TRBJ2-7; weak D call: TRBD1 (6 bases). This CDR3 spans 12 amino acids. V gave up 4 bases and J gave up 6 bases, with 10 bases separating them. The chain's CDR3 is CASSSTGTEQYF. CDR3 nucleotide sequence: TGTGCCAGCAGTTCCACAGGGACCGAGCAGTACTTC.

V usage is TRBV5-1 and J usage is TRBJ2-7; the match to TRBD2 covers 8 bases. Germline values: CDR1 SGHRS, CDR2 YFSETQ. This CDR3 spans 14 amino acids. V was pared by 2 bases and J by 1 base, with 2 bases of the junction left unmatched. In DNA, the CDR3 is TGCGCCAGCAGCTTAATAGCGGGATCCTACGAGCAGTACTTC. As protein: CASSLIAGSYEQYF.

The chain employs TRBV28 and TRBJ2-3, with 7 nucleotides matching TRBD1. Trimming at V came to 4 bases and at J to 0 bases, leaving 16 bases not matched to a gene. This CDR3 is built from 19 residues. Germline V gene sequence: CDR1 MDHEN, CDR2 SYDVKM. This CDR3 is CASSSKQYPGTASTDTQYF. CDR3 nucleotides: TGTGCCAGCAGTTCCAAACAGTATCCCGGGACAGCTAGCACAGATACGCAGTATTTT.

The gene calls are TRBV20-1 and TRBJ2-3; no reliable D call. Germline CDR1 reads DFQATT; CDR2 reads SNEGSKA (reference sequence). The V and J ends lost 3 bases and 6 bases respectively, with 13 bases between them. The CDR3 totals 13 residues. The CDR3 loop is CSARAPLGDTQYF. The CDR3 coding sequence is TGCAGTGCTAGGGCCCCTTTGGGGGATACGCAGTATTTT.

The chain carries TRBV29-1 and TRBJ2-7; 7 bases are shared with TRBD1. The germline gives CDR1 SQVTM, CDR2 ANQGSEA. The CDR3 totals 11 residues. J lost 5 bases, V lost 6 bases, and 4 bases had no gene match. CDR3 loop: CSVGTANEQYF. As DNA, the CDR3 is TGCAGCGTCGGGACAGCAAACGAGCAGTACTTC.

The chain employs TRBV28 and TRBJ2-7, with 8 bases aligning to TRBD2. This CDR3 is 15 amino acids long. J lost 3 bases, V lost 8 bases, and 12 bases had no gene match. CDR1 is MDHEN and CDR2 is SYDVKM in the germline V gene. CDR3 nucleotides: TGTGCCAGCCACGGGGTAGCGGGGCAGGACTACGAGCAGTACTTC. As protein: CASHGVAGQDYEQYF. The full variable domain, rest sourced from reference TRBV28 and TRBJ2-7, is DVKVTQSSRYLVKRTGEKVFLECVQDMDHENMFWYRQDPGLGLRLIYFSYDVKMKEKGDIPEGYSVSREKKERFSLILESASTNQTSMYLCASHGVAGQDYEQYFGPGTRLTVT.

The genes are TRBV20-1 and TRBJ2-7; 10 bases line up with TRBD2. The CDR3 runs to 15 residues. V shed 3 bases and J 0 bases; nucleotides not matched to a gene: 5. Germline V gene data show CDR1 as DFQATT and CDR2 as SNEGSKA (reference sequence). The DNA for the CDR3 is TGCAGTGCTAGTGGACTAGCGGCCGTCTCCTACGAGCAGTACTTC. Amino acid sequence: CSASGLAAVSYEQYF.